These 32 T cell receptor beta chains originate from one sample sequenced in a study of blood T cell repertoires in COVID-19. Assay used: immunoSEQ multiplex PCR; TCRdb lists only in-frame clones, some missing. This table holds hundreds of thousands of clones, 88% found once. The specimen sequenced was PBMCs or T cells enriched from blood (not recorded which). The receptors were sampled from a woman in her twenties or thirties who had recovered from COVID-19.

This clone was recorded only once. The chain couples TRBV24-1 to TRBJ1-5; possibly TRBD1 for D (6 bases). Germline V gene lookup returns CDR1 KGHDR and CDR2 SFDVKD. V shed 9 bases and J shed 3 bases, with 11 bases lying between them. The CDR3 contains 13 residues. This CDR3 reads CATRGQSNQPQHF. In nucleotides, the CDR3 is TGTGCCACCCGAGGACAGTCCAATCAGCCCCAGCATTTT.

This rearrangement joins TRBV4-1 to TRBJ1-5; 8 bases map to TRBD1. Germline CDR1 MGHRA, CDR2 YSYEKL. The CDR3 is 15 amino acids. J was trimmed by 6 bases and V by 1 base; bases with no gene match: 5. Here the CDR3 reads CASSQGGQGIQPQHF. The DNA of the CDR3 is TGCGCCAGCAGCCAAGGTGGACAGGGAATTCAGCCCCAGCATTTT.

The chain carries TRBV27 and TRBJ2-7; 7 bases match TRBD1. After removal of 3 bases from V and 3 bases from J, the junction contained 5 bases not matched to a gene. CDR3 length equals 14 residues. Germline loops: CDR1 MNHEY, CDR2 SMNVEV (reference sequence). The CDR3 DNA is TGTGCCAGCAGTTTCCGGGGACAGTACTACGAGCAGTACTTC. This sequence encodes CASSFRGQYYEQYF.

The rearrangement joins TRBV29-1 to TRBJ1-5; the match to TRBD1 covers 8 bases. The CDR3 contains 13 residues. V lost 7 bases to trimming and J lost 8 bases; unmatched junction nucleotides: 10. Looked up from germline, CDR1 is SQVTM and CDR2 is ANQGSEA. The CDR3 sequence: CSALTGVSEPQHF. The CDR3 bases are TGCAGCGCGCTGACAGGGGTTAGTGAGCCCCAGCATTTT.

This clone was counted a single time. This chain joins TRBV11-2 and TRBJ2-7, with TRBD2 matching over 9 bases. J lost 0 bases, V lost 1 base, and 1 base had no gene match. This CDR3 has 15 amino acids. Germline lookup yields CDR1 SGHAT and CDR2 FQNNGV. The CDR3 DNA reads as TGTGCCAGCAGCTTAGGGACTAGCGCCTCCTACGAGCAGTACTTC. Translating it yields CASSLGTSASYEQYF.

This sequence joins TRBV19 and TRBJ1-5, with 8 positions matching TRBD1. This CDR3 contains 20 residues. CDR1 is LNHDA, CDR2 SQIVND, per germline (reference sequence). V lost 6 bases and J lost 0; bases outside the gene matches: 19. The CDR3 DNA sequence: TGTGCCAGTAGCCTGAGCCTGCTACGGACAGGGTCCTTTAGCAATCAGCCCCAGCATTTT. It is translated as CASSLSLLRTGSFSNQPQHF.

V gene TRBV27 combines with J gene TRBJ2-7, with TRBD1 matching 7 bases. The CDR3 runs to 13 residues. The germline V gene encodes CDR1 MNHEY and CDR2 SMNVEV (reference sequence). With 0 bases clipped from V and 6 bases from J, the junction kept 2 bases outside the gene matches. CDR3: CASSLSTGREQYF. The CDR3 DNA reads TGTGCCAGCAGTTTATCGACAGGGCGCGAGCAGTACTTC.

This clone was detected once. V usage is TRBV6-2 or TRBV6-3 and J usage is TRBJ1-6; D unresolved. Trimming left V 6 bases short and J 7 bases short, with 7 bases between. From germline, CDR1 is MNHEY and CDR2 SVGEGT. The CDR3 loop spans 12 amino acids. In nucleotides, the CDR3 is TGTGCCAGCAGCGGCCGAAATTCACCCCTCCACTTT. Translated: CASSGRNSPLHF.

The CDR3 DNA follows: TGTGCCACCAGCAGTGTTCTCGAGCAGTACTTC. Its translation is CATSSVLEQYF. The chain is built from TRBV15 and TRBJ2-7; D remains ambiguous. In germline, CDR1 is LNHNV, CDR2 YYDKDF (reference sequence). The CDR3 is 11 residues long. V was clipped by 3 bases and J by 6 bases, with 6 bases between them. The full variable domain, its missing parts supplied by reference TRBV15 and TRBJ2-7, is DAMVIQNPRYQVTQFGKPVTLSCSQTLNHNVMYWYQQKSSQAPKLLFHYYDKDFNNEADTPDNFQSRRPNTSFCFLDIRSPGLGDTAMYLCATSSVLEQYFGPGTRLTVT.

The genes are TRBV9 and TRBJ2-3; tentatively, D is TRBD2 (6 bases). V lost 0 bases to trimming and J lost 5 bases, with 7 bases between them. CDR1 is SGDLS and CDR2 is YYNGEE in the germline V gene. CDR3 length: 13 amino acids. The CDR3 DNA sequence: TGTGCCAGCAGCGTAGACGGGGGAGATACGCAGTATTTT. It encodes CASSVDGGDTQYF.

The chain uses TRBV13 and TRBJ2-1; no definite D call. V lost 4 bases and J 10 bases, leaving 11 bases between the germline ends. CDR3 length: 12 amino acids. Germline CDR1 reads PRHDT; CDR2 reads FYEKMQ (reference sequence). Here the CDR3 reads CASSSTLTEQFF. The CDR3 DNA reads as TGTGCCAGCAGCTCGACTTTAACAGAGCAGTTCTTC.

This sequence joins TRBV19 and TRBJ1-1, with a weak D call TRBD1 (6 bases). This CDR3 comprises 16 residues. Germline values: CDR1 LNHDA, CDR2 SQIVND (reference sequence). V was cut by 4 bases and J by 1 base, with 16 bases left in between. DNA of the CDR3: TGTGCCAGTAGTACTGGATGGGGGGGCCAGAACACTGAAGCTTTCTTT. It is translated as CASSTGWGGQNTEAFF.

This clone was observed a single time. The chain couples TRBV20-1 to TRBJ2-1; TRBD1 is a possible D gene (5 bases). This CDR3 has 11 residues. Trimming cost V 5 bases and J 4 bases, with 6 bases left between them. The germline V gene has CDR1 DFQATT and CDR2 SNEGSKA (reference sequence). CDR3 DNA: TGCAGTGCTGCAGGGTACAATGAGCAGTTCTTC. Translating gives CSAAGYNEQFF.

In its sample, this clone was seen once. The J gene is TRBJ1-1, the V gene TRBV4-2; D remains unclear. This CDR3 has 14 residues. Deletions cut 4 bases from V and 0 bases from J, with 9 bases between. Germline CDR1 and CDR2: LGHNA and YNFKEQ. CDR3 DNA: TGTGCCAGCAGCCTTCGTCCTTTGAACACTGAAGCTTTCTTT. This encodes CASSLRPLNTEAFF.

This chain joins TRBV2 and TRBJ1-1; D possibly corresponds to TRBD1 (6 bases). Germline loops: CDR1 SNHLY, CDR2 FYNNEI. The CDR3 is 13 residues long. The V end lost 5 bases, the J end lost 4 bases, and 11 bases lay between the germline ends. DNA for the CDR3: TGTGCCAGCAGTTTGGGGGCGTCCACTGAAGCTTTCTTT. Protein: CASSLGASTEAFF.

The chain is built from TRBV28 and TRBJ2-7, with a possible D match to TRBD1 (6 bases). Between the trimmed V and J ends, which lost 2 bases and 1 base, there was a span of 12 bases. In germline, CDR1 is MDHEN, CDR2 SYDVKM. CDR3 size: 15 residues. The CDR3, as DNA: TGTGCCAGCAGTTTAGGGTACCAGGGGTCCTACGAGCAGTACTTC. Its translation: CASSLGYQGSYEQYF.

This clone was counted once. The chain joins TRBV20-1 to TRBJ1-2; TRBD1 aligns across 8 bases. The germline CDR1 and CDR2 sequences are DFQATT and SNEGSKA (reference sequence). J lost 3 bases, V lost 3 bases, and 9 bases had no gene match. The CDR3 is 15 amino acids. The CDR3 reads CSASTRTGSDYGYTF. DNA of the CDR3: TGCAGTGCTAGTACGAGGACAGGGTCGGACTATGGCTACACCTTC.

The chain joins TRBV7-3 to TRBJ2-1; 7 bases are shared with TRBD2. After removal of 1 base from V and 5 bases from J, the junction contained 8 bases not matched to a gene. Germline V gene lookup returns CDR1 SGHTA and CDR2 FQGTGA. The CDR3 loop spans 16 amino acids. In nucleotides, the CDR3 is TGTGCCAGCAGCTTAATAAGAGCGGGAAGAGACAATGAGCAGTTCTTC. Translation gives CASSLIRAGRDNEQFF.

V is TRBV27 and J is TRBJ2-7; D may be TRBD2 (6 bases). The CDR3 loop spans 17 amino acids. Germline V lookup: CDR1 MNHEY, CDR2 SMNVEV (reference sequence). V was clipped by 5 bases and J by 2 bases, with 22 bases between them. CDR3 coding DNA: TGTGCCAGCAGTCCTCACCCGGACGGGGAGGCCACCTACGAGCAGTACTTC. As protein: CASSPHPDGEATYEQYF.

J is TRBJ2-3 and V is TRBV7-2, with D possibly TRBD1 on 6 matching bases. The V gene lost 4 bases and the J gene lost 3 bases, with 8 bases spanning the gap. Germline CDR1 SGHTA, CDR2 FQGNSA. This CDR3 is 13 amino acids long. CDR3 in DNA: TGTGCCAGCAGCTCACAGGGAACAGATACGCAGTATTTT. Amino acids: CASSSQGTDTQYF.

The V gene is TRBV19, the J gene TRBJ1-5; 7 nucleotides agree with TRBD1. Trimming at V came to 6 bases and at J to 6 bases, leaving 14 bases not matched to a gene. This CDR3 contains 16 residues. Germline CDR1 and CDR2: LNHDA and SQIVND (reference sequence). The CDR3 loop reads CASSPWQGVGGQPQHF. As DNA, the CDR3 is TGTGCCAGTAGCCCTTGGCAGGGGGTGGGGGGTCAGCCCCAGCATTTT. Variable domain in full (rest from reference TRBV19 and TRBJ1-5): DGGITQSPKYLFRKEGQNVTLSCEQNLNHDAMYWYRQDPGQGLRLIYYSQIVNDFQKGDIAEGYSVSREKKESFPLTVTSAQKNPTAFYLCASSPWQGVGGQPQHFGDGTRLSIL.

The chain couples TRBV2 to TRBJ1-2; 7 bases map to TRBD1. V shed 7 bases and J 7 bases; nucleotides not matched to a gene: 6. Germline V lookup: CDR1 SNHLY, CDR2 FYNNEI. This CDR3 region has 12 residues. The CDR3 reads CASKGQFGGYTF. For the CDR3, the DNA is TGTGCCAGCAAGGGACAGTTCGGTGGCTACACCTTC.

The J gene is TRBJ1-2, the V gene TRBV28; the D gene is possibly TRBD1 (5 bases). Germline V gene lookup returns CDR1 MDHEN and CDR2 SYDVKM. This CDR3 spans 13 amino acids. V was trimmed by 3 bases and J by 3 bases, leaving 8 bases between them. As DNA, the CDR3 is TGTGCCAGCAGTTTCGACAGCTACTATGGCTACACCTTC. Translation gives CASSFDSYYGYTF.

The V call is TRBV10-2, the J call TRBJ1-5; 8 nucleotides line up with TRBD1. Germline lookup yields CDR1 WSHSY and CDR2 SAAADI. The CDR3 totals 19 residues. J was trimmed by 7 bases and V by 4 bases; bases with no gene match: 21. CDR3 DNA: TGCGCCAGCAGTGGGGGAGTGGGTAGGGACAGGCGGGCCTGGCAGCCCCAGCATTTT. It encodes CASSGGVGRDRRAWQPQHF.

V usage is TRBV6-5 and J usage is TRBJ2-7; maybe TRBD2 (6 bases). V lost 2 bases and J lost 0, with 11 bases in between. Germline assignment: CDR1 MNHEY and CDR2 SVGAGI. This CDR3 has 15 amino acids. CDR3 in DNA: TGTGCCAGCAGTTACGCCGCGGGGAGCTCCTACGAGCAGTACTTC. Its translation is CASSYAAGSSYEQYF.

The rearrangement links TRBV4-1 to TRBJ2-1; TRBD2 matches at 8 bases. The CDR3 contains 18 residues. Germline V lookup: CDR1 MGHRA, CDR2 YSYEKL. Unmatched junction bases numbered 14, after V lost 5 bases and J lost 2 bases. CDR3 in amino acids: CASSKRIAGPDAYNEQFF. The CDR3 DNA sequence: TGCGCCAGCAGCAAACGTATAGCGGGACCTGACGCCTACAATGAGCAGTTCTTC.

CDR3 residues: CASSLVLGTNFYEQYF. Here the CDR3 DNA reads TGTGCCAGCAGTTTAGTCCTCGGGACAAACTTCTACGAGCAGTACTTC. The gene calls are TRBV27 and TRBJ2-7; D is perhaps TRBD1 (6 bases). CDR1 and CDR2 from the germline V gene are MNHEY and SMNVEV (reference sequence). The CDR3 consists of 16 residues. V was cut by 2 bases and J by 3 bases, with 17 bases left in between.

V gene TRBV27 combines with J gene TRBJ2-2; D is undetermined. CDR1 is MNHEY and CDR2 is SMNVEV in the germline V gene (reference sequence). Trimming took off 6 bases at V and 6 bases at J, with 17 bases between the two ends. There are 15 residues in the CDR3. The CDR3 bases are TGTGCCAGCAGACCCTCCGGTACAGTCCCCGGGGAGCTGTTTTTT. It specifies CASRPSGTVPGELFF.

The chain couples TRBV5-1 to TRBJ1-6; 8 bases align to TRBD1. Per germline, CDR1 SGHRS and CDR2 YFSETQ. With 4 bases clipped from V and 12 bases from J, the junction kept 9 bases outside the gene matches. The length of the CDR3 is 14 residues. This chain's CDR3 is CASSIDRGIQPLHF. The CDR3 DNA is TGCGCCAGCAGCATCGACAGGGGAATTCAACCCCTCCACTTT.

In DNA, the CDR3 is TGTGCCTGGAGCTGGACAGGACGATATGGCTACACCTTC. Its translation: CAWSWTGRYGYTF. The chain couples TRBV30 to TRBJ1-2; 7 bases match TRBD1. From germline, CDR1 is GTSNPN and CDR2 SVGIG (reference sequence). V trimming: 3 bases; J trimming: 5 bases; junction bases outside the gene matches: 6. The CDR3 sequence is 13 residues long.

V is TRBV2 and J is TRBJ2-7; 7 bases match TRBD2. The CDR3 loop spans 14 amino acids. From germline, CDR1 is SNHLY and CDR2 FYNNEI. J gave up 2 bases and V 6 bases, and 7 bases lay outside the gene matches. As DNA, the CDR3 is TGTGCCAGCAGGGGACGAGGGAGGGCCTACGAGCAGTACTTC. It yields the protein CASRGRGRAYEQYF.

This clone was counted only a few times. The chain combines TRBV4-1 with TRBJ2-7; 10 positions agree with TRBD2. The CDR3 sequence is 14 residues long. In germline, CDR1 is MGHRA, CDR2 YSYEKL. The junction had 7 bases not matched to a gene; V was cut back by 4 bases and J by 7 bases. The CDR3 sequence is CASSPSGGAWEQYF. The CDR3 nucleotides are TGCGCCAGCAGCCCCAGCGGGGGGGCCTGGGAGCAGTACTTC.